The rows below give T cell receptor beta chains drawn from one sample of a study of T cells in Graves' hyperthyroidism and ophthalmopathy. MiXCR was run by TCRdb on the multiplex PCR reads, yielding one entry per CDR3 protein. The table lists a few hundred thousand distinct CDR3 sequences, roughly 50% of them singletons. What was sequenced was peripheral blood or thyroid tissue (not recorded which). The receptors stem from an adult woman with Graves' disease, either hyperthyroidism or ophthalmopathy (not recorded which). Each CDR3 is given with its conserved first and last residue. A D gene is named only where the DNA matches it firmly. A clone size is listed for some rows: how often the clone was seen (once, few, many), or a class if it is expanded.

cdr3_nt	cdr3_aa	clone_size	d_call	v_call	j_call
TGTGCCATCAGTCCGGGACCTTCCTACGAGCAGTACTTC	CAISPGPSYEQYF	many	NA	TRBV10-3	TRBJ2-7
TGTGCCAGCAGTCATCTCGGGGGCCGAAGAGGCGGCTACACCTTC	CASSHLGGRRGGYTF	NA	NA	TRBV25-1	TRBJ1-2
TGCGCCAGCAGCTTGGTTGTGGGTCCTGAAGCTTTCTTT	CASSLVVGPEAFF	many	NA	TRBV5-1	TRBJ1-1
TGCGCCAGCAGTGGAGGACTAGCGGGGGAAGAGACCCAGTACTTC	CASSGGLAGEETQYF	NA	TRBD2	TRBV10-1	TRBJ2-5
TGTGCCAGCAGGGGGACTAGCGGGAGGTCGTACCAAGAGACCCAGTACTTC	CASRGTSGRSYQETQYF	NA	TRBD2	TRBV7-3	TRBJ2-5
TGTGCCAGCAGCCCGGCGAGCGGGAGTACAGAGACCCAGTACTTC	CASSPASGSTETQYF	NA	TRBD2	TRBV7-2	TRBJ2-5
TGCGCCAGCAGCTTGACAGGGGCTGGGACTGAAGCTTTCTTT	CASSLTGAGTEAFF	many	TRBD1	TRBV5-1	TRBJ1-1
TGTGCCAGCAGCGCCCCCCGGACGGGCTATGGCTACACCTTC	CASSAPRTGYGYTF	NA	NA	TRBV9	TRBJ1-2
TGTGCCAGCAGCTTAATGGAGGGCCCCTATGGCTACACCTTC	CASSLMEGPYGYTF	NA	NA	TRBV7-2	TRBJ1-2
TGTGCCACCAGTGAAGGCAGGAGATACAATGAGCAGTTCTTC	CATSEGRRYNEQFF	NA	NA	TRBV6-1	TRBJ2-1
TGTGCCAGCAGTCCCTACCTGACTAGCGGGCTAATTTTGTACTTC	CASSPYLTSGLILYF	NA	TRBD2	TRBV27	TRBJ2-7
TGTGCCAGTAGTGTAACTAGCGGGAGGTCCTACGAGCAGTACTTC	CASSVTSGRSYEQYF	NA	TRBD2	TRBV19	TRBJ2-7
TGCAGCGTAGACGGGACCTCAAGAGACCCAGTGGGGGAGACCCAGTACTTC	CSVDGTSRDPVGETQYF	many	NA	TRBV29-1	TRBJ2-5
TGTGCCAGCAGCTTGGCTGGGGGGTGGCAGCATTTT	CASSLAGGWQHF	NA	NA	TRBV7-2	TRBJ1-5
TGTGCCAGCAACCCCGGACAGGGAGAAACTGAAGCTTTCTTT	CASNPGQGETEAFF	many	TRBD1	TRBV12-3/TRBV12-4	TRBJ1-1
TGCGCCAGCAGTAAGCAGGTGGACACTGAAGCTTTCTTT	CASSKQVDTEAFF	NA	NA	TRBV10-2	TRBJ1-1
TGTGGGAGACGATACTACGAGCAGTACTTC	CGRRYYEQYF	NA	NA	TRBV19	TRBJ2-7
TGTGCCAGCAGCCCCCTACAGGGGAGTACCGGGGAGCTGTTTTTT	CASSPLQGSTGELFF	many	TRBD1	TRBV7-2	TRBJ2-2
TGTGCCAGCAGCCCCTCCAGGAGGTACGTCGATGGCTACACCTTC	CASSPSRRYVDGYTF	many	NA	TRBV11-2	TRBJ1-2
TGTGCCAGCAGCTTGCGGGGGACAGGGGGCAAAGAGACCCAGTACTTC	CASSLRGTGGKETQYF	many	TRBD1	TRBV7-9	TRBJ2-5
TGCGCCAGCAGCTTACCACAGGGCTACACCTTC	CASSLPQGYTF	NA	NA	TRBV5-1	TRBJ1-2
TGTGCCAGCAGTGCCGGGACAGACATGAACACCGGGGAGCTGTTTTTT	CASSAGTDMNTGELFF	NA	TRBD1	TRBV27	TRBJ2-2
TGTGCCAGCAGCTTGGGCCCCGTAATAGGCACTGAAGCTTTCTTT	CASSLGPVIGTEAFF	NA	NA	TRBV7-9	TRBJ1-1
TGTGCCATCGGGTGGGGTGGAGAGCAGCCCCAGCATTTT	CAIGWGGEQPQHF	few	NA	TRBV10-3	TRBJ1-5
TGTGCCAGCAGCCGCGGGGGACAGGGCGATGGCTACACCTTC	CASSRGGQGDGYTF	NA	TRBD1	TRBV7-9	TRBJ1-2
TGTGCCAGCTCACGAAACAGGGCGGACACTGAAGCTTTCTTT	CASSRNRADTEAFF	few	NA	TRBV18	TRBJ1-1
TGTGCCACCAGCAGCTCTAGGTTCCGGGAGCTGTTTTTT	CATSSSRFRELFF	many	NA	TRBV15	TRBJ2-2
TGTGCCAGCAGTGCCAACAGGGGGCTGTTTTTT	CASSANRGLFF	NA	TRBD1	TRBV7-8	TRBJ2-2
TGTGCCAGCAGTGATCACCCGAATCAGCCCCAGCATTTT	CASSDHPNQPQHF	NA	NA	TRBV25-1	TRBJ1-5
TGCAGCGTTGAAGATTGGCATTCCGGGGAGCTGTTTTTT	CSVEDWHSGELFF	many	NA	TRBV29-1	TRBJ2-2
TGTGCCACCGAACCGGGACAGGGTGTTAATCAGCCCCAGCATTTT	CATEPGQGVNQPQHF	NA	TRBD1	TRBV10-2	TRBJ1-5
TGTGCCAGCAGCCCACCCGGGACTAGCAAAGAGACCCAGTACTTC	CASSPPGTSKETQYF	NA	TRBD2	TRBV9	TRBJ2-5
TGTGCCAGCAGTGAAGCTTGGGGAGGGGTAAAGCCCCTCCACTTT	CASSEAWGGVKPLHF	NA	NA	TRBV2	TRBJ1-6
TGTGCCTTGGACTCATATGGCTACACCTTC	CALDSYGYTF	NA	NA	TRBV12-3/TRBV12-4	TRBJ1-2
TGTGCCAGCACCCCGGGGCGGTACGAGCAGTACTTC	CASTPGRYEQYF	NA	NA	TRBV7-6	TRBJ2-7
TGTGCCAGCAGCTCCCCCGACAGAAATCAGCCCCAGCATTTT	CASSSPDRNQPQHF	NA	NA	TRBV5-1	TRBJ1-5
TGTGCCAGCAGAGCTAACAGGGGGCGTAGCGAGCAGTACTTC	CASRANRGRSEQYF	NA	TRBD1	TRBV28	TRBJ2-7
TGCGCCAGCAGCTTGGAGGGCAGGAGTAGTGAGACCCAGTACTTC	CASSLEGRSSETQYF	NA	NA	TRBV5-1	TRBJ2-5
TGTGCCAGCAGGGTGACAGGGGGCTTCATTGAGACCCAGTACTTC	CASRVTGGFIETQYF	many	TRBD1	TRBV6-5	TRBJ2-5
TGTGCCAGCAGTTTACGGCTCTATGGCTACACCTTC	CASSLRLYGYTF	many	NA	TRBV28	TRBJ1-2
TGTGCCAGTAGCATAACGACTTCCGGGACTCAACGGAGTGGCTACACCTTC	CASSITTSGTQRSGYTF	many	NA	TRBV19	TRBJ1-2
TGCAGTGCTAGAAGGGGGGCCGATCAGCCCCAGCATTTT	CSARRGADQPQHF	NA	NA	TRBV20-1	TRBJ1-5
TGTGCCACCAGCAGGGCCGGACAGGGGGTGGCCGGGGAGCTGTTTTTT	CATSRAGQGVAGELFF	once	TRBD1	TRBV15	TRBJ2-2
TGTGCCAGCAGCTTGTTAACTTTCTACGAGCAGTACTTC	CASSLLTFYEQYF	NA	NA	TRBV7-6	TRBJ2-7
TGCGCCAGCAGCCGCTTCGGGGGGGGAAGCTCAGATACGCAGTATTTT	CASSRFGGGSSDTQYF	NA	TRBD2	TRBV4-1	TRBJ2-3
TGTGCCACATGGACAGGGTCTAATGAAAAACTGTTTTTT	CATWTGSNEKLFF	many	TRBD1	TRBV10-3	TRBJ1-4
TGTGCCAGCAGTGCATGGACAGGGAACTATGGCTACACCTTC	CASSAWTGNYGYTF	few	TRBD1	TRBV25-1	TRBJ1-2
TGTGCCAGCAGTCAAAGTAGGTTGGGGAACACTGAAGCTTTCTTT	CASSQSRLGNTEAFF	many	NA	TRBV6-6	TRBJ1-1
TGTGCCAGCAGCTTTGGCACCGGGGAGCTGTACTTC	CASSFGTGELYF	once	NA	TRBV7-9	TRBJ2-7
TGCAGCGTCAAAGAGTCGGGAGACACGAACACCGGGGAGCTGTTTTTT	CSVKESGDTNTGELFF	NA	NA	TRBV29-1	TRBJ2-2
TGTGCCGCCAGCAGCCGCCCCAAGGCAGGGGGCGCGCAGCCCCAGCATTTT	CAASSRPKAGGAQPQHF	NA	TRBD1	TRBV15	TRBJ1-5
TGTGCCAGCAGCGATAACTATGGCTACACCTTC	CASSDNYGYTF	many	NA	TRBV9	TRBJ1-2
TGTGCCATCAGTCCCGGGACTAGCGACGAGACCCAGTACTTC	CAISPGTSDETQYF	NA	TRBD2	TRBV10-3	TRBJ2-5